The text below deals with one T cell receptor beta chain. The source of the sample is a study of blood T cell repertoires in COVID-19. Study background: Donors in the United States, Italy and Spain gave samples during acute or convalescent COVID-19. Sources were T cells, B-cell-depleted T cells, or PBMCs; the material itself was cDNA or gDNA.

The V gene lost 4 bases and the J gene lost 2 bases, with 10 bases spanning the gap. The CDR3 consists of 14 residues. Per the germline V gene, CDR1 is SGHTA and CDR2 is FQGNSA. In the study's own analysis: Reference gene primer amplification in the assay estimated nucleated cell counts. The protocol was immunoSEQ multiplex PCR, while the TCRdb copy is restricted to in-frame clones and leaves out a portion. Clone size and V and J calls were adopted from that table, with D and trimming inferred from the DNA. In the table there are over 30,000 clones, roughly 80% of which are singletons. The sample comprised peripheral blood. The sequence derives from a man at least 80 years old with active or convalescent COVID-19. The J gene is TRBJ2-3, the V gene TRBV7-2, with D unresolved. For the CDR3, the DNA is TGTGCCAGCAGCTCACAAGATAACACAGATACGCAGTATTTT. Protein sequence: CASSSQDNTDTQYF. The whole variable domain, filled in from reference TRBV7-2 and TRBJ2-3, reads GAGVSQSPSNKVTEKGKDVELRCDPISGHTALYWYRQSLGQGLEFLIYFQGNSAPDKSGLPSDRFSAERTGGSVSTLTIQRTQQEDSAVYLCASSSQDNTDTQYFGPGTRLTVL.